This TCR beta chain was found in a study of long-term antiretroviral therapy in people with HIV. Findings of the study overall: Regardless of time point, clones expanded before ART dominated the repertoire. Relative to transplant donor controls, diversity remained lower despite increasing after ART.

This CDR3 has 18 amino acids. V dropped 5 bases and J dropped 8; count of bases not matched to a gene: 15. Looked up from germline, CDR1 is SGHTA and CDR2 is FQGNSA. Comment on this clone: Its specificity is not known.

Per donor, at least one pre-ART and at least two post-ART PBMC samples were obtained. The immunoSEQ assay was v3.0, run at survey level. Here immunoSEQ multiplex PCR was the method, and the copy in TCRdb shows in-frame clones only, minus some. Counted here are about 14,000 clones, 75% to 85% occurring once; the ten biggest clones make up less than 8%. The V call is TRBV7-2, the J call TRBJ2-3; 14 positions match TRBD2. This TCR was recovered from a man aged 30-40 years with HIV. Sequenced material: unsorted PBMCs, taken 0.4 years after starting antiretroviral therapy. CDR3 in DNA: TGTGCCAGCAGCCCACGGGGACTAGCGGGAGTGGGAAGGGGTACGCAGTATTTT. Amino acid sequence: CASSPRGLAGVGRGTQYF.